These 10 T cell receptor beta chains were all obtained from the same sample, sequenced in a study of human T cells and chemical hapten exposure. Time point in this sample: patch test 2, 6 weeks after DPC sensitization. Treatment denoted: therapeutic diphenylcyclopropenone sensitization with weekly scalp DPC. From the RACE reads, TCRdb called clonotypes with MiXCR, one entry per CDR3 protein. The repertoire holds tens of thousands of distinct CDR3 sequences, with 10% as singletons. The sample consisted of whole blood, taken in connection with sensitization to the hapten diphenylcyclopropenone (DPC). These receptors originate from a woman aged 45-60 years with alopecia areata. Some clones in this sample may be carry-over from other donors' samples.

A single count supports this clonotype. V gene TRBV11-1 combines with J gene TRBJ1-1; no firm D call. Trimming shortened V by 5 bases and J by 1 base, and 8 bases separated the two germline ends. Germline V lookup: CDR1 SGHAT, CDR2 FQDESV (reference sequence). CDR3 length: 13 residues. DNA for the CDR3: TGTGCCAGCAGCAATACCCCGAACACTGAAGCTTTCTTT. It yields the protein CASSNTPNTEAFF.

This clonotype was observed a handful of times. The rearrangement joins TRBV11-2 to TRBJ2-3, with TRBD1 as a possible D gene (5 bases). CDR1 is SGHAT, CDR2 FQNNGV, per germline. V was trimmed by 3 bases and J by 0 bases, leaving 25 bases between them. The CDR3 contains 20 residues. CDR3 nucleotide sequence: TGTGCCAGCAGCTTCCGGCCGGTACAGGACCTGACGGCAAGCACAGATACGCAGTATTTT. It specifies CASSFRPVQDLTASTDTQYF.

This clonotype occurred many times. V and J are TRBV11-1 and TRBJ1-1; D is unclear. This CDR3 region has 13 residues. The V and J ends lost 8 bases and 2 bases respectively, with 12 bases between them. Germline loops: CDR1 SGHAT, CDR2 FQDESV (reference sequence). CDR3 region: CASDPDGNTEAFF. The DNA of the CDR3 is TGTGCCAGCGACCCTGACGGAAACACTGAAGCTTTCTTT. The entire variable domain, with the rest obtained from reference TRBV11-1 and TRBJ1-1, is as follows: EAEVAQSPRYKITEKSQAVAFWCDPISGHATLYWYRQILGQGPELLVQFQDESVVDDSQLPKDRFSAERLKGVDSTLKIQPAELGDSAMYLCASDPDGNTEAFFGQGTRLTVV.

This clonotype was picked up many times. The rearrangement uses TRBV29-1 and TRBJ2-3; D is tentatively TRBD1 or TRBD2 (6 bases each). The germline CDR1 and CDR2 sequences are SQVTM and ANQGSEA. The ends were cut back, 0 bases at V and 4 bases at J, with 14 bases in the middle. This CDR3 has 15 amino acids. CDR3 residues: CSVEEAFGGPDTQYF. The CDR3 bases are TGCAGCGTTGAAGAGGCGTTCGGGGGCCCAGATACGCAGTATTTT.

This clonotype was seen a few times. Here the CDR3 DNA reads TGCGCCAGCAGCTTCTCCCGGACAGGAGAGACCCAGTACTTC. It encodes CASSFSRTGETQYF. The chain carries TRBV5-1 and TRBJ2-5; 7 bases are a match to TRBD1. With V trimmed by 2 bases and J by 4 bases, 5 bases remained unmatched. The CDR3 consists of 14 residues. CDR1 is SGHRS, CDR2 YFSETQ, per germline.

This clonotype was counted at least ten times. The chain recombines TRBV20-1 with TRBJ2-4, with TRBD1 identical over 9 bases. This CDR3 spans 13 amino acids. The V segment lost 3 bases and the J segment 4 bases; nucleotides outside the gene matches: 1. Germline CDR1 and CDR2: DFQATT and SNEGSKA (reference sequence). Here the CDR3 DNA reads TGCAGTGCTAGGACAGGGGGGAAAAACATTCAGTACTTC. Its translation: CSARTGGKNIQYF.

This clonotype was observed at least ten times. The chain uses TRBV12-3 or TRBV12-4 and TRBJ2-1; 11 nucleotides match TRBD2. With 6 bases clipped from V and 9 bases from J, the junction kept 13 bases outside the gene matches. The CDR3 runs to 16 residues. CDR3 nucleotide sequence: TGTGCCAGCAGCCTCCGGCTAGCGGGAGGTATTGGTGAGCAGTTCTTC. Translation gives CASSLRLAGGIGEQFF.

The V and J genes are TRBV19 and TRBJ2-7; D might be TRBD2 (5 bases). The CDR3 is 13 residues long. CDR1 is LNHDA, CDR2 SQIVND, per germline (reference sequence). Trimming left V 6 bases short and J 1 base short, with 10 bases between. The CDR3: CASSKRSSYEQYF. For the CDR3, the DNA is TGTGCCAGTAGCAAGCGGAGTTCCTACGAGCAGTACTTC. The full variable domain, its missing parts supplied by reference TRBV19 and TRBJ2-7, is DGGITQSPKYLFRKEGQNVTLSCEQNLNHDAMYWYRQDPGQGLRLIYYSQIVNDFQKGDIAEGYSVSREKKESFPLTVTSAQKNPTAFYLCASSKRSSYEQYFGPGTRLTVT.

There are a few counts of this clonotype. This chain links TRBV7-9 with TRBJ1-1, with D unresolved. The ends were cut back, 2 bases at V and 3 bases at J, with 7 bases in the middle. Germline V gives CDR1 SEHNR, CDR2 FQNEAQ (reference sequence). CDR3 length: 13 residues. The CDR3, as DNA: TGTGCCAGCAGCTTATACTCGGACACTGAAGCTTTCTTT. This encodes CASSLYSDTEAFF.

This clonotype turned up a few times. Written as DNA, the CDR3 is TGTGCCAGTAGGGACAGACAAGAGACCCAGTACTTC. Translated: CASRDRQETQYF. V gene TRBV12-3 or TRBV12-4 combines with J gene TRBJ2-5; 7 nucleotides agree with TRBD1. The CDR3 consists of 12 residues. With 9 bases clipped from V and 2 bases from J, the junction kept 3 bases outside the gene matches.